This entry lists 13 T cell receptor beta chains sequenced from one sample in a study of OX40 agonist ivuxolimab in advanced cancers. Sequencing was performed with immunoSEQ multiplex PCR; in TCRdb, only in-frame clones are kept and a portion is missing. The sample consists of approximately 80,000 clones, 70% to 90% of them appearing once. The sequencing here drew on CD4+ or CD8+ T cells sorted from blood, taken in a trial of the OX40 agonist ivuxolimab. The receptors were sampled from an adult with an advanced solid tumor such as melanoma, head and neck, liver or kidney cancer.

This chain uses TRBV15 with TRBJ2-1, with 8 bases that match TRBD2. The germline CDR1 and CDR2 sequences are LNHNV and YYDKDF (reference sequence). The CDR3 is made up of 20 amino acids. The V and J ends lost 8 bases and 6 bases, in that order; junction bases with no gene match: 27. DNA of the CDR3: TGTGCCACCGCGGTTAGGGGGGGCCGGTTAGCGGGGACGTCTGGCAATGAGCAGTTCTTC. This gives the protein CATAVRGGRLAGTSGNEQFF.

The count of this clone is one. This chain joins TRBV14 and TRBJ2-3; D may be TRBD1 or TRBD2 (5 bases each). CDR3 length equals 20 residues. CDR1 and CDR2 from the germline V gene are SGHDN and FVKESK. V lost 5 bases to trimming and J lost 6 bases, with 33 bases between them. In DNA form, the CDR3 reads TGTGCCAGCAGCTCAAGATACGGGGCCCGGTTTTGGGCGTCGGCGGATACGCAGTATTTT. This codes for CASSSRYGARFWASADTQYF.

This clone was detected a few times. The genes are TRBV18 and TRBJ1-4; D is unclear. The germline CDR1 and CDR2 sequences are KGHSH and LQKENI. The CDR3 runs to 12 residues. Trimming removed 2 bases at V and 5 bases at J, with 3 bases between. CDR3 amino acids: CASSPRNEKLFF. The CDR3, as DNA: TGTGCCAGCTCACCAAGGAATGAAAAACTGTTTTTT.

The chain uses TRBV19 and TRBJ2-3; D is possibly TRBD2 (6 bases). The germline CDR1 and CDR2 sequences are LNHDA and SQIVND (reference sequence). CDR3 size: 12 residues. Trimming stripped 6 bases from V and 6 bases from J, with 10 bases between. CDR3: CASRLSGDTQYF. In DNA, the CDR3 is TGTGCCAGTAGGCTAAGCGGGGATACGCAGTATTTT.

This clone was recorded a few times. CDR3 nucleotides: TGTGCCAGTTCCAAACAGGGAAATGAGCAGTTCTTC. This translates into CASSKQGNEQFF. The chain links TRBV19 to TRBJ2-1, with D perhaps TRBD1 (6 bases). Per the germline V gene, CDR1 is LNHDA and CDR2 is SQIVND (reference sequence). CDR3 size: 12 residues. V was trimmed by 8 bases and J by 7 bases, leaving 12 bases between them. Filled out from reference TRBV19 and TRBJ2-1, the complete variable domain reads DGGITQSPKYLFRKEGQNVTLSCEQNLNHDAMYWYRQDPGQGLRLIYYSQIVNDFQKGDIAEGYSVSREKKESFPLTVTSAQKNPTAFYLCASSKQGNEQFFGPGTRLTVL.

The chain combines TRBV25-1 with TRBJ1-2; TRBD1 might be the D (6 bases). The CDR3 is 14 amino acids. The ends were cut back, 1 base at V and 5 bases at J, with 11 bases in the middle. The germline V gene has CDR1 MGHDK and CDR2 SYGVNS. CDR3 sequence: CASSEWGGRYGYTF. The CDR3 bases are TGTGCCAGCAGTGAATGGGGGGGCAGATATGGCTACACCTTC.

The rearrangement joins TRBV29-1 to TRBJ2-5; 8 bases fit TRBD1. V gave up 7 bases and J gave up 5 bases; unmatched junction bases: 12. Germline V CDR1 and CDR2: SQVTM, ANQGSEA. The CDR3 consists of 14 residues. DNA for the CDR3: TGCAGCGCCTTCCCCCAGGGGGCTGGGGAGACCCAGTACTTC. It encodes CSAFPQGAGETQYF.

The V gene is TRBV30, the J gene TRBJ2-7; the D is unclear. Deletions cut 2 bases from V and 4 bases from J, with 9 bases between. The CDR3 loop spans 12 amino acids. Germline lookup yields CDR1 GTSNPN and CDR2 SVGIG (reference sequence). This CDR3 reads CAWSPDVYEQYF. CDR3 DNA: TGTGCCTGGAGTCCAGACGTTTACGAGCAGTACTTC.

CDR3 coding DNA: TGCGCCAGCAGCTTGGGCCAGACCTCCTACAATGAGCAGTTCTTC. Its protein is CASSLGQTSYNEQFF. V is TRBV5-1 and J is TRBJ2-1; D call uncertain. CDR3 length: 15 residues. Germline values: CDR1 SGHRS, CDR2 YFSETQ. Trimming removed 0 bases at V and 0 bases at J, with 7 bases between.

CDR3 coding DNA: TGTGCCAGCAGCCGCGGGATGACAGGGGGCACCGTAGGGACTGAAGCTTTCTTT. Its translation: CASSRGMTGGTVGTEAFF. V is TRBV5-4 and J is TRBJ1-1; TRBD1 matches at 10 bases. Germline V lookup: CDR1 SGHNT, CDR2 YYREEE (reference sequence). V trimming: 4 bases; J trimming: 5 bases; junction bases outside the gene matches: 17. CDR3 length: 18 amino acids.

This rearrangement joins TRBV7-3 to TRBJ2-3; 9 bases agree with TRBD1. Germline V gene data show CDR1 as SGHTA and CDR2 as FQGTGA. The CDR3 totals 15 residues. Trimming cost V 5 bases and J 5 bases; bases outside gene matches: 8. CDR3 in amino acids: CASSPQGAIIDTQYF. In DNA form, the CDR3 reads TGTGCCAGCAGCCCACAGGGGGCGATAATAGATACGCAGTATTTT.

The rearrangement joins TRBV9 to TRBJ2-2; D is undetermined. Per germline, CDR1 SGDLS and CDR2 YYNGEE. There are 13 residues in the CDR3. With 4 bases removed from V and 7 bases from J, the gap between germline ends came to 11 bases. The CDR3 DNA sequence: TGTGCCAGCAGCTCCCGACCTGACGGGGAGCTGTTTTTT. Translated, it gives CASSSRPDGELFF.

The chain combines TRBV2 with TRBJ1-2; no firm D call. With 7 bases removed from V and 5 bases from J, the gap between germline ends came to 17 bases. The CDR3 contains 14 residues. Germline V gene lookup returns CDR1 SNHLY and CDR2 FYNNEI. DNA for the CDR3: TGTGCCAGCACTCCGTCCATGAGGAGTTATGGCTACACCTTC. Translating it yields CASTPSMRSYGYTF.